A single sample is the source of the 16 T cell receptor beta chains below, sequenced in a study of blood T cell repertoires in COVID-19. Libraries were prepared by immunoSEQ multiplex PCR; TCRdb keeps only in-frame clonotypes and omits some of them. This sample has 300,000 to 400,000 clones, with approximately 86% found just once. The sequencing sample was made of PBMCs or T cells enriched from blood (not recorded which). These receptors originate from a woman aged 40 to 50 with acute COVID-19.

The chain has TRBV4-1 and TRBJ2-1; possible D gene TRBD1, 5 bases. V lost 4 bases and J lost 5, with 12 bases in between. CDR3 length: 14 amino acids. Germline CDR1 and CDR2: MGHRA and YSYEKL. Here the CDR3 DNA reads TGCGCCAGCAGCCCCACAGGAGTTCACAATGAGCAGTTCTTC. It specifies CASSPTGVHNEQFF.

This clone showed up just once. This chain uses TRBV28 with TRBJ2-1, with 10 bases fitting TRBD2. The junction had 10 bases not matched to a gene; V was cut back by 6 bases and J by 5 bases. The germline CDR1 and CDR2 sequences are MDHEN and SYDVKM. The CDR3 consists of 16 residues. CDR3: CASRLRTSGRNNEQFF. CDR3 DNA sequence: TGTGCCAGCAGACTCCGGACTAGCGGACGGAACAATGAGCAGTTCTTC.

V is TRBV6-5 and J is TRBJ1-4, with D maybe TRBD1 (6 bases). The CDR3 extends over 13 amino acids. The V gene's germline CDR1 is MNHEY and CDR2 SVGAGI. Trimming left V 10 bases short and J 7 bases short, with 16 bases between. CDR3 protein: CATSAGTFEKLFF. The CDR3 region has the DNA TGTGCCACCTCTGCAGGGACATTTGAAAAACTGTTTTTT.

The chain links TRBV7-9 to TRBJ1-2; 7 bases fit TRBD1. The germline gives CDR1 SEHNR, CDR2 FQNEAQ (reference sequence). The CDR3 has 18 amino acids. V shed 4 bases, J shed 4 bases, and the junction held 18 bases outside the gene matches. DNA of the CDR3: TGTGCCAGCAGCTCCACAAGGATCGACAGGGCGAATTTCTATGGCTACACCTTC. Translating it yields CASSSTRIDRANFYGYTF.

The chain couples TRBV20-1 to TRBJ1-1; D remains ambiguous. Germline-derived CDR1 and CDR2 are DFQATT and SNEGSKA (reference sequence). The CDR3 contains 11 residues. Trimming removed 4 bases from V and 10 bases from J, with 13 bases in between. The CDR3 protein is CSATRARGAFF. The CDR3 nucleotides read TGCAGTGCTACCCGGGCCCGGGGAGCTTTCTTT.

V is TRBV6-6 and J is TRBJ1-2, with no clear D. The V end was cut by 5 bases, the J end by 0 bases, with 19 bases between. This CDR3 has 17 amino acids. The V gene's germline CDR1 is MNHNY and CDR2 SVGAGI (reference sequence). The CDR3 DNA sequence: TGTGCCAGCAGTCCCGGTGGTTCGGCGGGTTCTAACTATGGCTACACCTTC. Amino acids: CASSPGGSAGSNYGYTF.

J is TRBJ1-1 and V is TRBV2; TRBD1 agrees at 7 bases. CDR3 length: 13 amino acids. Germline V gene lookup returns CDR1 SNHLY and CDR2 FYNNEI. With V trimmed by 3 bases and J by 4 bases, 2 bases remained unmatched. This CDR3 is CASSETGSTEAFF. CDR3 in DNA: TGTGCCAGCAGTGAGACAGGGAGCACTGAAGCTTTCTTT. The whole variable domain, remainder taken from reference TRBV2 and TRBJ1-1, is EPEVTQTPSHQVTQMGQEVILRCVPISNHLYFYWYRQILGQKVEFLVSFYNNEISEKSEIFDDQFSVERPDGSNFTLKIRSTKLEDSAMYFCASSETGSTEAFFGQGTRLTVV.

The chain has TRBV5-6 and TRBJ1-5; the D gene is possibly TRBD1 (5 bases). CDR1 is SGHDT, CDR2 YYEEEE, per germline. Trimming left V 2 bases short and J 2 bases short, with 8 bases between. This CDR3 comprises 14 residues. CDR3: CASSLQQGNQPQHF. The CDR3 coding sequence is TGTGCCAGCAGCTTACAACAGGGCAATCAGCCCCAGCATTTT.

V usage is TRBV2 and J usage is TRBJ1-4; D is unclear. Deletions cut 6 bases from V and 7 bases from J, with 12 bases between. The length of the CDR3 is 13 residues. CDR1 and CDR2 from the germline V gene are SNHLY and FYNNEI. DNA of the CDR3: TGTGCCAGCAGCCTATTGGGAGTTGAAAAACTGTTTTTT. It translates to CASSLLGVEKLFF.

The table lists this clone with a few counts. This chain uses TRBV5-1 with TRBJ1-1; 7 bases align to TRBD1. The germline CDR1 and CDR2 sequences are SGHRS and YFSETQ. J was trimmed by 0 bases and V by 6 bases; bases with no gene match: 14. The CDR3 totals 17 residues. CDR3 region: CASTPGGTTGLNTEAFF. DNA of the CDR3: TGCGCCAGCACCCCAGGGGGAACGACAGGGTTGAACACTGAAGCTTTCTTT.

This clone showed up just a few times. The CDR3 protein is CASKKNRGESSGNTIYF. The DNA of the CDR3 is TGCGCCAGCAAAAAAAACCGGGGGGAAAGCTCTGGAAACACCATATATTTT. The chain couples TRBV23-1 to TRBJ1-3, with D possibly TRBD1 on 5 matching bases. TRBV23-1 is an open reading frame, and its role is uncertain. The CDR3 loop spans 17 amino acids. Trimming stripped 7 bases from V and 0 bases from J, with 19 bases between.

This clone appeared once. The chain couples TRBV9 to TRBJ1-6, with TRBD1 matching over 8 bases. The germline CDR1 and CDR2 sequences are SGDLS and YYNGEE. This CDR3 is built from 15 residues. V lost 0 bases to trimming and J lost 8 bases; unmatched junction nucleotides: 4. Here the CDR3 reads CASSVALTGDSPLHF. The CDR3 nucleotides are TGTGCCAGCAGCGTAGCCCTGACAGGGGATTCACCCCTCCACTTT.

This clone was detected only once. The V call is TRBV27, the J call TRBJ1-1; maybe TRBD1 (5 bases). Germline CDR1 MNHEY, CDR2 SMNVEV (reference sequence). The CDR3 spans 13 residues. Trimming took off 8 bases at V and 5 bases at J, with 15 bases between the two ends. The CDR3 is CASLRARGTEAFF. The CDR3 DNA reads TGTGCCAGCCTCCGGGCAAGGGGAACTGAAGCTTTCTTT.

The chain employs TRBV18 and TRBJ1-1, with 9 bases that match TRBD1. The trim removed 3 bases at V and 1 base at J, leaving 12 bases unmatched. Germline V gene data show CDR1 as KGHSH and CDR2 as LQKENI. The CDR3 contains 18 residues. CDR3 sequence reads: CASSPQLGTGWRNTEAFF. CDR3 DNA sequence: TGTGCCAGCTCACCCCAATTAGGGACAGGGTGGCGGAACACTGAAGCTTTCTTT.

In nucleotides, the CDR3 is TGCGCCAGCAGCTTGGACGGGGGGCCCGGGGCCAACGTCCTGACTTTC. The encoded protein is CASSLDGGPGANVLTF. J is TRBJ2-6 and V is TRBV5-1, with a tentative D call TRBD2 (7 bases). The CDR3 covers 16 residues. Germline V gene lookup returns CDR1 SGHRS and CDR2 YFSETQ. Trimming pared 0 bases from V and 4 bases from J, leaving 11 bases between.

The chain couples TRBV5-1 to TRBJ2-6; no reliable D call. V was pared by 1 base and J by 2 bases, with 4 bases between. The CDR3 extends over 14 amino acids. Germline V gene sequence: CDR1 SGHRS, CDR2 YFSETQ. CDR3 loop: CASSLSAGANVLTF. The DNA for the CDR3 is TGCGCCAGCAGCTTGAGCGCTGGGGCCAACGTCCTGACTTTC. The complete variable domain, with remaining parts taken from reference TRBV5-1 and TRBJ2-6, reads KAGVTQTPRYLIKTRGQQVTLSCSPISGHRSVSWYQQTPGQGLQFLFEYFSETQRNKGNFPGRFSGRQFSNSRSEMNVSTLELGDSALYLCASSLSAGANVLTFGAGSRLTVL.